The next 11 T cell receptor beta chains were all read from a single sample in a study of beta chain features in type 1 diabetes. The isolated RNA, all of it, was reverse transcribed, so expressed TCRB transcripts were what got sequenced. Only in-frame clones appear in the TCRdb table, and some are missing; sequencing was by immunoSEQ multiplex PCR. The sample lists 120,000 to 150,000 clones; 48% were seen once. The sample consisted of Tregs from blood. These receptors were taken from a man between 18 and 35 years old in good health.

V usage is TRBV14 and J usage is TRBJ2-1, with 7 bases that match TRBD2. The CDR3 covers 16 residues. Looked up from germline, CDR1 is SGHDN and CDR2 is FVKESK. J was trimmed by 7 bases and V by 0 bases; bases with no gene match: 9. This chain's CDR3 is CASSQDGGVSGNEQFF. CDR3 bases: TGTGCCAGCAGCCAAGATGGGGGGGTTAGCGGGAATGAGCAGTTCTTC.

This clone was recorded a few times. J is TRBJ2-1 and V is TRBV30, with 8 bases that match TRBD1. In germline, CDR1 is GTSNPN, CDR2 SVGIG (reference sequence). V shed 1 base, J shed 2 bases, and the junction held 7 bases outside the gene matches. This CDR3 has 16 amino acids. The CDR3 is CAWSALGQGAYNEQFF. The CDR3 DNA follows: TGTGCCTGGAGTGCGTTAGGACAGGGAGCCTACAATGAGCAGTTCTTC.

This chain links TRBV2 with TRBJ2-3; D unresolved. With 7 bases removed from V and 4 bases from J, the gap between germline ends came to 6 bases. There are 11 residues in the CDR3. The V gene's germline CDR1 is SNHLY and CDR2 FYNNEI. In DNA, the CDR3 is TGTGCCAGCAACCCGGCAGATACGCAGTATTTT. This translates into CASNPADTQYF.

A few counts support this clone. The chain links TRBV7-2 to TRBJ2-7; weak D call: TRBD2 (5 bases). The CDR3 has 12 amino acids. V was shortened by 5 bases and J by 11 bases, with 16 bases between the two germline ends. Germline V gene lookup returns CDR1 SGHTA and CDR2 FQGNSA. CDR3 DNA: TGTGCCAGCAGCCTCAGAGGGCGCCGGGAGTACTTC. The encoded protein is CASSLRGRREYF.

V is TRBV9 and J is TRBJ1-1; D unclear. The V end lost 3 bases, the J end lost 1 base, and 10 bases lay between the germline ends. The germline gives CDR1 SGDLS, CDR2 YYNGEE. This CDR3 has 14 amino acids. In DNA, the CDR3 is TGTGCCAGCAGCGCGCAGACGGGGAACACTGAAGCTTTCTTT. It translates to CASSAQTGNTEAFF.

This clone was seen a single time. J is TRBJ2-3 and V is TRBV5-4; TRBD2 agrees at 11 bases. Trimming took 5 bases from V and 2 from J; bases not matched to a gene: 4. Germline CDR1 SGHNT, CDR2 YYREEE (reference sequence). The CDR3 runs 15 residues. CDR3 sequence (DNA): TGTGCCAGCAGAGTAGCGGGAGGGAACACAGATACGCAGTATTTT. It encodes CASRVAGGNTDTQYF.

The rearrangement joins TRBV5-1 to TRBJ1-1; D remains ambiguous. With 0 bases removed from V and 8 bases from J, the gap between germline ends came to 11 bases. CDR1 is SGHRS and CDR2 is YFSETQ in the germline V gene. The CDR3 totals 13 residues. In DNA, the CDR3 is TGCGCCAGCAGCTTGGGCGGGTCTCCCGAAGCTTTCTTT. Translating it yields CASSLGGSPEAFF.

In its sample, this clone was seen a few times. V is TRBV4-2 and J is TRBJ2-7, with 7 bases lining up with TRBD2. This CDR3 has 16 amino acids. V was clipped by 1 base and J by 4 bases; unmatched bases: 10. Germline V gene data show CDR1 as LGHNA and CDR2 as YNFKEQ. The CDR3 coding sequence is TGTGCCAGCAGCCAAGCTCTCGCGGGCGGGAGTTACGAGCAGTACTTC. This gives the protein CASSQALAGGSYEQYF.

This clone was counted between two and nine times. The chain combines TRBV29-1 with TRBJ2-2; 9 bases align to TRBD2. The CDR3 has 15 amino acids. From germline, CDR1 is SQVTM and CDR2 ANQGSEA. Trimming at V came to 4 bases and at J to 6 bases, leaving 9 bases not matched to a gene. CDR3 sequence (DNA): TGCAGCGTTGGCGGGAGGGGCGTAGTCCCCGGGGAGCTGTTTTTT. Translated, it gives CSVGGRGVVPGELFF.

This clone appeared a few times. The chain links TRBV7-2 to TRBJ2-3; tentatively, D is TRBD2 (6 bases). V was trimmed by 1 base and J by 5 bases, leaving 10 bases between them. The CDR3 sequence is 14 residues long. The V gene's germline CDR1 is SGHTA and CDR2 FQGNSA. The CDR3 region is CASSLDVGGDTQYF. CDR3 sequence (DNA): TGTGCCAGCAGCTTAGACGTGGGAGGAGATACGCAGTATTTT. Together with reference TRBV7-2 and TRBJ2-3, the CDR3 gives the full variable domain: GAGVSQSPSNKVTEKGKDVELRCDPISGHTALYWYRQSLGQGLEFLIYFQGNSAPDKSGLPSDRFSAERTGGSVSTLTIQRTQQEDSAVYLCASSLDVGGDTQYFGPGTRLTVL.

The J gene is TRBJ2-5, the V gene TRBV5-4, with D maybe TRBD1 (5 bases). Germline V gives CDR1 SGHNT, CDR2 YYREEE (reference sequence). The CDR3 sequence is 15 residues long. The ends were cut back, 4 bases at V and 4 bases at J, with 17 bases in the middle. The CDR3 here is CASSAEGALGETQYF. The CDR3 DNA reads TGTGCCAGCAGCGCCGAAGGGGCGTTAGGAGAGACCCAGTACTTC.